This T cell receptor (beta chain) derives from a study of T cell repertoires in cytomegalovirus infection. Study-level information: Matching HLA type and CMV infection were both indicated by public TCR beta signatures. The study, taken as a whole, reports: Carriers of CMV plus the relevant HLA were identified by cumulative public TCR beta family frequency.

V dropped 4 bases and J dropped 7 bases, with 14 bases sitting between them. There are 13 residues in the CDR3. CDR1 is DFQATT, CDR2 SNEGSKA, per germline (reference sequence). TCRdb ran MiXCR on the reads and lists one entry per CDR3 protein. The sample contains fewer than 950,000 distinct CDR3 sequences, 32% of which appear only once. This clonotype showed up just a few times. Antigen: not known. The sample here was cultured CD8+ T cells from PBMCs, taken from culture after CMV antigen stimulation. The rearrangement links TRBV20-1 to TRBJ2-1, with D possibly matching TRBD2 (6 bases). This clonotype was sampled from a human donor in good health (CMV status not recorded). Some clones in this sample may be carry-over from other donors' samples. The DNA of the CDR3 is TGCAGTGCTAACGGACACGGGGGAAATGAGCAGTTCTTC. Its translation is CSANGHGGNEQFF.